This T cell receptor beta chain was retrieved from a study of human T cells and chemical hapten exposure (dated by TCRdb to about 2021). Broadly, across the study: For sensitization, 2% DPC in acetone was applied to a 2 cm by 2 cm area of upper inner arm skin. Libraries were combined into a pool for sequencing, and differences in TCR yield between samples came mainly from small differences in library volumes within the pool. The mostly female patient cohort included alopecia areata with under or over 50% scalp involvement, alopecia totalis and alopecia universalis. Blood for TCR sequencing was provided by twenty-nine alopecia patients at one to four time points (pre-sensitization, 2, 6 and 24 weeks). Throughout the roughly 25-week study period, patients were also given weekly therapeutic DPC doses on the scalp. Blood samples were taken from patients before sensitization (week 0) and at 2, 6 and about 24 weeks after DPC sensitization. The study tracked peripheral blood TCR repertoire changes in vivo during primary and secondary sensitization to the hapten diphenylcyclopropenone (DPC) in alopecia patients. Patch testing was done on the upper back using Finn chambers containing 0.01% DPC, and results were scored after 6 days according to International Contact Dermatitis Research Group standards.

The paper as a whole reports these results and caveats: After repeated subsampling, the strength of the expansion versus patch-test correlation and the threshold at which it became significant changed. Because every patient had alopecia, a presumed autoimmune disease, the patients' immune response might differ from that of healthy individuals. No change with DPC sensitization was found in the number of TCRs above 1 in 1000 frequency, and no evidence of global repertoire structure alterations was found. Patch test score was positively correlated with the number of PT1 expanded TCRs, with significance at thresholds 8, 16 and 32 but not at 4. Expanded TCRs formed significantly more large CDR3 similarity clusters than pre-sensitization or healthy control sets, consistent with antigen-driven responses.

On this clonotype itself: Which antigen it targets is not known. Within one base of it there is no much larger clone, and no base qualities were kept.

Library preparation was by RACE. For sequencing, a NextSeq 500 was employed. During library preparation, unique molecular identifiers were attached to individual cDNA molecules so that TCRs could be counted quantitatively and reproducibly. For every blood RNA sample, sequencing covered both the TCR alpha and TCR beta chains. Concerning the study's data processing: Samples had a median of about 96,000 TCRs, with a range from 23,224 to 690,600. V, J and CDR3 annotation of the TCR reads was carried out using the Decombinator software suite. Every sample was subsampled to the same number of TCRs (28,000) for the PS versus PT1 abundance plots. Expanded TCRs were defined as absent before sensitization and observed at least eight times at the 2-week time point. TCRdb reprocessing: public reads trimmed at Q25 with fastp, clones called with MiXCR, in-frame beta chains kept. CDR3 protein sequences are deduplicated, and each keeps its most common genes and DNA. None of the V and J calls come from the authors' own analysis; TCRdb made them. The table for this sample lists over 300,000 distinct CDR3 sequences; roughly 5.3% of them were counted only once. Together, the top ten hold around 2.6% of the sample.

The cysteine opens and the phenylalanine closes a CDR3 of 13 amino acids. Kept here is only the CDR3 DNA, which spans 39 bases and is read in frame from base 1. V was cut back by 2 bases and J by 10 bases, leaving a gap of 12 bases between them. The germline V gene yields MNHEY for CDR1 and SVGEGT for CDR2. The time point label of this sample denotes: pre-sensitization, week 0. The intended sense of this specimen's treatment or condition label: therapeutic diphenylcyclopropenone sensitization with weekly scalp DPC. Blood at each patch-test visit was drawn before the patch test was applied. Patients were considered eligible if aged 18 to 70, diagnosed with alopecia and deemed suitable for DPC therapy, and patients were excluded if pregnant. Total RNA was extracted from unfractionated whole blood that had been collected in Tempus Blood RNA tubes.

The receptor comes from a woman aged 45-60 years with alopecia areata. Some clones in this sample may be carry-over from other donors' samples. The material was whole blood, obtained in connection with sensitization to the hapten diphenylcyclopropenone (DPC). Recombination joined TRBV6-2 or TRBV6-3 with TRBJ2-1, with an unclear D gene assignment. In nucleotides, the sequence is TGTGCCAGCAGTTACGGGCCGACGGAGGAGCAGTTCTTC. This sequence encodes CASSYGPTEEQFF.